This T cell receptor (beta chain) is from a study of beta chain features in type 1 diabetes. Background on the study: Age, gender and cell yields were similar between patients and healthy donors. Study-wide results and limits: Patients with type 1 diabetes showed fewer VDJ junction insertions and more deletions. The study found moderately but significantly shorter TCRB CDR3s in all four CD4+ subsets of Type 1 diabetes patients.

Reverse transcription of all isolated RNA meant that expressed TCRB transcripts were sequenced. Sequencing was performed with immunoSEQ multiplex PCR; in TCRdb, only in-frame clones are kept and a portion is missing. The repertoire includes about 290,000 clones, 8% of them detected once, and about 0.93% sits in the top ten. By way of CD45RO/CCR7/CD25/CD127/CD95/CD27, the CD4+ regulatory, stem cell-like memory, central memory and naive cells were sorted. Regarding this clone: Its antigen is currently unknown.

From germline, CDR1 is SGHNT and CDR2 YYREEE (reference sequence). The CDR3 runs 15 residues. V was clipped by 2 bases and J by 0 bases; unmatched bases: 4. The specimen sequenced was central memory CD4+ T cells from blood. This clonotype was obtained from a woman aged 18 to 35 in good health. V and J are TRBV5-4 and TRBJ2-5, with 7 bases fitting TRBD2. The CDR3 coding sequence is TGTGCCAGCAGCTTATCCGGGGGGTACCAAGAGACCCAGTACTTC. It specifies CASSLSGGYQETQYF.